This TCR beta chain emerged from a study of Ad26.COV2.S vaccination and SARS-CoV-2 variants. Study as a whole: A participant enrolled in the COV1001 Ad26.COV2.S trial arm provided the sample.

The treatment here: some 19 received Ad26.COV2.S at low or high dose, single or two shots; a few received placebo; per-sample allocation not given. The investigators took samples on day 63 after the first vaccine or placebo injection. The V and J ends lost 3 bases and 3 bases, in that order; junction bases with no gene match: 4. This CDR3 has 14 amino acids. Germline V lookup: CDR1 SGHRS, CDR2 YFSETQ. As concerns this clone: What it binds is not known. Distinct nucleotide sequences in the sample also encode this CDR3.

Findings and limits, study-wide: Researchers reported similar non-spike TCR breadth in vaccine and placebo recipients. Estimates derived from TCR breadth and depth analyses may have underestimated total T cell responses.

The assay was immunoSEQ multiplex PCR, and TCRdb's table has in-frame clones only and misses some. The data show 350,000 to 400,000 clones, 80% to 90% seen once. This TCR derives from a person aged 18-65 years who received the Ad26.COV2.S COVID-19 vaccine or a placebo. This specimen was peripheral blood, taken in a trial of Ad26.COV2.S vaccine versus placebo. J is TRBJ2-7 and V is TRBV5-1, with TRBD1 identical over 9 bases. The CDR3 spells CASSSGTGSYEQYF. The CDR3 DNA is TGCGCCAGCAGCTCCGGGACAGGGAGCTACGAGCAGTACTTC.